The next 5 T cell receptor beta chains were all read from a single sample in a study of blood T cell repertoires in COVID-19. Profiling relied on immunoSEQ multiplex PCR, and the TCRdb table lists in-frame clones only, not all of them. Among more than 300,000 clones listed, about nine tenths were seen once. Sample: PBMCs or T cells enriched from blood (not recorded which). The receptors stem from a woman between 35 and 50 years old who had been exposed to COVID-19.

V is TRBV2 and J is TRBJ2-7; 7 bases map to TRBD2. V gave up 6 bases and J gave up 2 bases; unmatched junction bases: 10. CDR1 SNHLY and CDR2 FYNNEI come from the germline V gene. The CDR3 covers 15 residues. CDR3 in amino acids: CASRPLGAGAYEQYF. The CDR3 DNA is TGTGCCAGCAGGCCCCTAGGGGCGGGAGCCTACGAGCAGTACTTC.

The table lists this clone with a count of one. V gene TRBV7-9 combines with J gene TRBJ2-1; the match to TRBD2 covers 14 bases. Looked up from germline, CDR1 is SEHNR and CDR2 is FQNEAQ (reference sequence). This CDR3 is built from 15 residues. V was pared by 4 bases and J by 6 bases, with 2 bases of the junction left unmatched. The CDR3 reads CASSSTSGGANEQFF. The CDR3 coding sequence is TGTGCCAGCAGCTCGACTAGCGGGGGGGCCAATGAGCAGTTCTTC. The complete variable domain, with remaining parts taken from reference TRBV7-9 and TRBJ2-1, reads DTGVSQNPRHKITKRGQNVTFRCDPISEHNRLYWYRQTLGQGPEFLTYFQNEAQLEKSRLLSDRFSAERPKGSFSTLEIQRTEQGDSAMYLCASSSTSGGANEQFFGPGTRLTVL.

This clone was observed a single time. The CDR3 DNA is TGTGCCAGCAGTTTCAGGGGATACACTGAAGCTTTCTTT. It codes for CASSFRGYTEAFF. This chain connects TRBV12-3 or TRBV12-4 to TRBJ1-1; D is possibly TRBD1 (6 bases). V dropped 3 bases and J dropped 3 bases, with 8 bases sitting between them. This CDR3 has 13 residues.

The rearrangement uses TRBV6-5 and TRBJ1-2; 9 bases map to TRBD1. CDR3 length: 15 residues. Germline CDR1 is MNHEY and CDR2 is SVGAGI. Unmatched junction bases numbered 7, after V lost 5 bases and J lost 3 bases. The DNA for the CDR3 is TGTGCCAGCAGTCGGGGACAGGGCTCTGACTATGGCTACACCTTC. Encoded protein: CASSRGQGSDYGYTF.

This rearrangement joins TRBV2 to TRBJ2-2; TRBD1 matches at 7 bases. Germline V gene data show CDR1 as SNHLY and CDR2 as FYNNEI. This CDR3 contains 14 residues. V gave up 7 bases and J gave up 8 bases; unmatched junction bases: 10. The CDR3 coding sequence is TGTGCCAGCACCATATACAGGGGTAGGGGGGAGCTGTTTTTT. Protein sequence: CASTIYRGRGELFF.